This entry describes one T cell receptor (beta chain). What it recognizes is unknown. Germline assignment: CDR1 SGHAT and CDR2 FQNNGV. Trimming stripped 5 bases from V and 2 bases from J, with 14 bases between. CDR3 size: 15 residues. This specimen belongs to a study of beta chain features in type 1 diabetes. Study-wide results and limits: A potential influence of HLA type upon TCRB rearrangement remained unresolved herein. Whatever favoring of shorter templates PCR might show would apply equally to patients and controls.

Every isolated RNA sample was fully reverse transcribed, so sequencing captured expressed TCRB transcripts. Some 3.4 million reads were obtained on average from naive, central memory and regulatory T cell samples. Clones were read by immunoSEQ multiplex PCR, and TCRdb kept only the in-frame ones, dropping some. The table has roughly 380,000 clones, 15% to 20% seen once. Once sorted, every population was more than 95% pure. The sample consisted of naive CD4+ T cells from blood. V gene TRBV11-2 combines with J gene TRBJ2-3, with a weak D call TRBD1 (6 bases). The receptor comes from a woman aged 18-30 years in good health. CDR3 in amino acids: CASSPITGNTDTQYF. The CDR3 nucleotides are TGTGCCAGCAGCCCTATCACAGGGAACACAGATACGCAGTATTTT.